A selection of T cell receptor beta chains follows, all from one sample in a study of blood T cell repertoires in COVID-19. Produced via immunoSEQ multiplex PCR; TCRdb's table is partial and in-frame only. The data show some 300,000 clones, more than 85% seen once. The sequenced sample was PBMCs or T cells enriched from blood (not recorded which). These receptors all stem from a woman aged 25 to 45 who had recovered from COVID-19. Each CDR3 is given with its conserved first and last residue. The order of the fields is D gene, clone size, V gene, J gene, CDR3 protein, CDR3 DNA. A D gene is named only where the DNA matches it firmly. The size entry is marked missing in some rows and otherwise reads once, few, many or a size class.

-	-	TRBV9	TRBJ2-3	CASSVAGFVDTQYF	TGTGCCAGCAGCGTAGCGGGGTTCGTAGATACGCAGTATTTT
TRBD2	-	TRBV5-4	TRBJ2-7	CASSLDGGAHYEQYF	TGTGCCAGCAGCTTGGACGGGGGGGCCCACTACGAGCAGTACTTC
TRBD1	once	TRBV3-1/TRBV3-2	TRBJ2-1	CASSRTGPSYNEQFF	TGTGCCAGCAGCCGGACAGGGCCCTCCTACAATGAGCAGTTCTTC
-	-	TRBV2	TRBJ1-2	CASNNQPVPGGGYTF	TGTGCCAGCAACAATCAGCCGGTCCCGGGAGGCGGCTACACCTTC
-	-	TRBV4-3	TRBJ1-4	CASSLGRAATNEKLFF	TGCGCCAGCAGCCTAGGGAGGGCCGCAACTAATGAAAAACTGTTTTTT
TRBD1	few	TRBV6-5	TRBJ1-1	CASYRGQSNTEAFF	TGTGCCAGCTATAGGGGACAGAGTAACACTGAAGCTTTCTTT
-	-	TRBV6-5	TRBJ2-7	CAIQGYSSRGEQYF	TGTGCCATCCAAGGGTATTCTAGCCGAGGCGAGCAGTACTTC
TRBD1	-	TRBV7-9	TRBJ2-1	CASSSDRADIITYNEQFF	TGTGCCAGCAGCTCGGACAGGGCCGACATAATAACCTACAATGAGCAGTTCTTC
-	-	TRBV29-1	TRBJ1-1	CSVGGGVMNTEAFF	TGCAGCGTTGGGGGGGGAGTGATGAACACTGAAGCTTTCTTT
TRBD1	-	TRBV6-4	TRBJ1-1	CASSVDRADTEAFF	TGTGCCAGCAGTGTTGACAGGGCGGACACTGAAGCTTTCTTT
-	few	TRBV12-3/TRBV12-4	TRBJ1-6	CASSSTGNSPLHF	TGTGCCAGCAGTTCGACAGGCAATTCACCCCTCCACTTT
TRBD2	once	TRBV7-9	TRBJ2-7	CASSTLGGSSSEQYF	TGTGCCAGCAGCACTCTCGGGGGGTCCTCCTCCGAGCAGTACTTC
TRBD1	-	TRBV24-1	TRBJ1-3	CATSDSNEGQGYGNTIYF	TGTGCCACCAGTGATTCAAACGAAGGACAGGGCTATGGAAACACCATATATTTT
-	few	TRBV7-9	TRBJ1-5	CASSLAQGGQPQHF	TGTGCCAGCAGCTTAGCACAGGGAGGGCAGCCCCAGCATTTT
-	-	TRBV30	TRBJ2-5	CAWRGGTDYTQYF	TGTGCCTGGAGGGGTGGGACGGACTACACCCAGTACTTC
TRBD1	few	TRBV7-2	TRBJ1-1	CASSSGRTGTAFF	TGTGCCAGCAGCTCCGGGCGGACAGGGACTGCTTTCTTT
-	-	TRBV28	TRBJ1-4	CASRGQINEKLFF	TGTGCCAGCAGAGGACAGATTAATGAAAAACTGTTTTTT
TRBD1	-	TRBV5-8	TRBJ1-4	CASSAGQGPTNEKLFF	TGTGCCAGCAGCGCGGGACAGGGGCCAACTAATGAAAAACTGTTTTTT
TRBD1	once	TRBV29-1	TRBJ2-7	CSVLGGQGADEQYF	TGCAGCGTACTGGGGGGACAGGGGGCGGACGAGCAGTACTTC
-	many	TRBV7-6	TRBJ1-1	CASSRDRYTEAFF	TGTGCCAGCAGTCGCGACAGGTACACTGAAGCTTTCTTT
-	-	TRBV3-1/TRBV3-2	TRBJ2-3	CASSPPPYTDTQYF	TGTGCCAGCAGCCCCCCTCCGTACACAGATACGCAGTATTTT
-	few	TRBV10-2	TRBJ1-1	CASSRTSEAFF	TGCGCCAGCAGCCGAACTTCTGAAGCTTTCTTT
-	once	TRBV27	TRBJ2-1	CASSLGQYNEQFF	TGTGCCAGCAGTTTAGGACAGTACAATGAGCAGTTCTTC
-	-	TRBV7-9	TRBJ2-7	CASSSEQGRSPEQYF	TGTGCCAGCAGCTCAGAACAGGGCAGGTCCCCCGAGCAGTACTTC
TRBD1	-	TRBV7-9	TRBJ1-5	CASSPGQGNNQPQHF	TGTGCCAGCAGCCCAGGACAGGGAAACAATCAGCCCCAGCATTTT
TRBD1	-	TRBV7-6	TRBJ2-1	CASSSRTGAALNEQFF	TGTGCCAGCAGCTCGAGGACAGGGGCGGCCCTGAATGAGCAGTTCTTC
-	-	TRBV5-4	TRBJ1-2	CASSLGGVGDGYTF	TGTGCCAGCAGCTTGGGGGGAGTCGGGGATGGCTACACCTTC
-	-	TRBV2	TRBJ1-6	CASSVDSFGSPLHF	TGTGCCAGCAGCGTCGACAGTTTCGGTTCACCCCTCCACTTT
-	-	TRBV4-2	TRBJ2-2	CASSQVAGTGELFF	TGTGCCAGCAGCCAAGTTGCGGGGACCGGGGAGCTGTTTTTT
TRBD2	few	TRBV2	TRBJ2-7	CASRDTSVVSYEQYF	TGTGCCAGCAGGGATACTAGCGTCGTGTCCTACGAGCAGTACTTC
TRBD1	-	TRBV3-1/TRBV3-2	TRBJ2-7	CASSHPGQGIDEQYF	TGTGCCAGCAGCCATCCGGGACAGGGGATCGACGAGCAGTACTTC
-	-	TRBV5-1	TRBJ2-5	CASSPMRRGETQYF	TGCGCCAGCAGCCCCATGAGGCGAGGGGAGACCCAGTACTTC
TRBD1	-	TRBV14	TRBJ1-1	CASSLDRGLKAEAFF	TGTGCCAGCAGCCTGGACAGGGGGCTCAAAGCTGAAGCTTTCTTT
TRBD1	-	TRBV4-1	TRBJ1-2	CASSQALDRGKNGYTF	TGCGCCAGCAGCCAGGCCTTAGACAGGGGGAAGAATGGCTACACCTTC
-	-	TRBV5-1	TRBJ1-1	CASRPIRDSMNTEAFF	TGCGCCAGCCGACCGATTCGGGACTCGATGAACACTGAAGCTTTCTTT
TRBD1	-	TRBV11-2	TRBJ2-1	CASSDPGTGWVNEQFF	TGTGCCAGCAGCGACCCCGGGACAGGGTGGGTCAATGAGCAGTTCTTC
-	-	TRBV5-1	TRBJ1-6	CASSLRYQGLPLHF	TGCGCCAGCAGCTTGAGGTACCAGGGGTTACCCCTCCACTTT
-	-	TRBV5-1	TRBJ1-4	CASSYTGTPEKLFF	TGCGCCAGCAGCTACACCGGGACACCTGAAAAACTGTTTTTT